This T cell receptor (beta chain) originates from a study of blood T cell repertoires in COVID-19. Study-level information: Nucleic acid was either cDNA or gDNA, and it came from T cells, B-cell-depleted T cells, or PBMCs.

This CDR3 has 16 amino acids. Trimming at V came to 3 bases and at J to 2 bases, leaving 4 bases not matched to a gene. CDR1 is SGHRS and CDR2 is YFSETQ in the germline V gene. Under the authors' procedure: Using reference gene primer amplification, nucleated cell counts were estimated. TCRdb's copy holds only in-frame clones and misses some; the assay was immunoSEQ multiplex PCR. For V, J and clone size, that table is used; D and trimming come from the DNA. The sample lists about 20,000 clones, 88% occurring once. Sequenced: peripheral blood. This clonotype was sampled from a human donor in a cohort sampled during active COVID-19. V is TRBV5-1 and J is TRBJ2-1; TRBD2 matches at 11 bases. CDR3 sequence: CASSSTSGGTYNEQFF. The CDR3, as DNA: TGCGCCAGCAGCTCCACTAGCGGGGGCACCTACAATGAGCAGTTCTTC.